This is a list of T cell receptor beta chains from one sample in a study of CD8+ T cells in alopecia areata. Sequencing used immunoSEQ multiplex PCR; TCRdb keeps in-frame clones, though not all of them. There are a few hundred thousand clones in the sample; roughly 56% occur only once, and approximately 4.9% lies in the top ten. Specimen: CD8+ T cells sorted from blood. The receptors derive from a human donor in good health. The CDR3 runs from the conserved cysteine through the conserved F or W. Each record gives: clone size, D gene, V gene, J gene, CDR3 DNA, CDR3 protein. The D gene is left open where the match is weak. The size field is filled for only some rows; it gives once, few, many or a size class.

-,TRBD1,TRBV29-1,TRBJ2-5,TGCAGCGTTGAAGTAGGGACAGGGGTCTCTGGAGAGACCCAGTACTTC,CSVEVGTGVSGETQYF
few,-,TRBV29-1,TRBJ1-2,TGCAGCGTCGAGGACCGGTATGGCTACACCTTC,CSVEDRYGYTF
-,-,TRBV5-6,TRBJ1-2,TGTGCCAGCAGCCTCCGGGGGGCCCCCTATGGCTACACCTTC,CASSLRGAPYGYTF
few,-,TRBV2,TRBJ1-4,TGTGCCAGCAGTGAAGAGGCAGCCTATAATGAAAAACTGTTTTTT,CASSEEAAYNEKLFF
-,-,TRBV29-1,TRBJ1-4,TGCAGCGCGGGGGGAACGGGAGAAAAACTGTTTTTT,CSAGGTGEKLFF
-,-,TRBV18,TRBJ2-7,TGTGCCAGCTCACCGGCGACCCTGGTCCCGTACGAGCAGTACTTC,CASSPATLVPYEQYF
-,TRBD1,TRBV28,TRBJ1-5,TGTGCCAGCAGTGAACCTCCGGGACAGGGCCTAAATCAGCCCCAGCATTTT,CASSEPPGQGLNQPQHF
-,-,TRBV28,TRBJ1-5,TGTGCCAGCAGTCCCGGCACGACGGAAATGAGTCAGCCCCAGCATTTT,CASSPGTTEMSQPQHF
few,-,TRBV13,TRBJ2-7,TGTGCCAGCCAGTTAGGGTCAAAGGGGTACGAGCAGTACTTC,CASQLGSKGYEQYF
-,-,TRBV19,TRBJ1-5,TGTGCCAGTAGCGCGGGTAGCAATCAGCCCCAGCATTTT,CASSAGSNQPQHF
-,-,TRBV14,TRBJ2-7,TGTGCCAGCAGTCAAGAAGGACGCACATACGAGCAGTACTTC,CASSQEGRTYEQYF
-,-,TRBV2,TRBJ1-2,TGTGCCAGCCTGGCCAGAGAGAACTATGGCTACACCTTC,CASLARENYGYTF
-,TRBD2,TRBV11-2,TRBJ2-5,TGTGCCAGCAGCTCCCAGGGAGCTAGCGGGGTGGGGTGGGAGACCCAGTACTTC,CASSSQGASGVGWETQYF
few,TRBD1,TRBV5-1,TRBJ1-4,TGCGCCAGCAGCTCGGGACAGGACTCCTTCGAAAAACTGTTTTTT,CASSSGQDSFEKLFF
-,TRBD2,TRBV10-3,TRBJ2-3,TGTGCCATCAGTGAGTCCGCGGGGGTGGCAGATACGCAGTATTTT,CAISESAGVADTQYF
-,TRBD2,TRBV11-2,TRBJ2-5,TGTGCCAGCAGCATCGGGCCACTAGCCGGGGGGGAGACCCAGTACTTC,CASSIGPLAGGETQYF
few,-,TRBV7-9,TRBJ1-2,TGTGCCAGCAGCTTAGGAACCCATGGCTACACCTTC,CASSLGTHGYTF
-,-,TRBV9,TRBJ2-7,TGTGCCAGCAGCTACGAGGGTGGCGAGCAGTACTTC,CASSYEGGEQYF
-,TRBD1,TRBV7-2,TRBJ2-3,TGTGCCAGCACCCTCCTCGGGGACAGGGTATTATTCGATACGCAGTATTTT,CASTLLGDRVLFDTQYF
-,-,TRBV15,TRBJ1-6,TGTGCCACCAGGAGTTGGGGCGAGAATTCACCCCTCCACTTT,CATRSWGENSPLHF
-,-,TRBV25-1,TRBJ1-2,TGTGCCAGCAGTGAAGGGGGGAAAGTCTATGGCTACACCTTC,CASSEGGKVYGYTF
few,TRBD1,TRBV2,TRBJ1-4,TGTGCCAGCACCTTGACAGGGTTTAATGAAAAACTGTTTTTT,CASTLTGFNEKLFF
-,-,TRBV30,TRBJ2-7,TGTGCCTGGAGTGCCTCAGGTAGCGAGCAGTACTTC,CAWSASGSEQYF
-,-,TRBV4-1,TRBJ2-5,TGCGCCAGCAGCCAAGATCTCGGAGACGGGGAAAACCAAGAGACCCAGTACTTC,CASSQDLGDGENQETQYF
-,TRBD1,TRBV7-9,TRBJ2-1,TGTGCCAGCAGAACCCGGACAGGGGGCAGAAATGAGCAGTTCTTC,CASRTRTGGRNEQFF
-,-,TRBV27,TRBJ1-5,TGTGCCAGCAGTAGGAGGGGAAATCAGCCCCAGCATTTT,CASSRRGNQPQHF
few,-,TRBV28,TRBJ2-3,TGTGCCAGCAGGGGGACGGGCAGCACAGATACGCAGTATTTT,CASRGTGSTDTQYF
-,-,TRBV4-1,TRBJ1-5,TGCGCCAGCAGCCAGAGGGAACAGAATAATCAGCCCCAGCATTTT,CASSQREQNNQPQHF
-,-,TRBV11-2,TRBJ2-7,TGTGCCAGCAGCCAAGATAACGGGGGCTACGAGCAGTACTTC,CASSQDNGGYEQYF
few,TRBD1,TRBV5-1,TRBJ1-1,TGCGCCAGCCGAGGGGCAGGGGGCACTGAAGCTTTCTTT,CASRGAGGTEAFF
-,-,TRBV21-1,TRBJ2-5,TGTGCCAGCAGCAACAGGGGGCTAGGAGAGACCCAGTACTTC,CASSNRGLGETQYF
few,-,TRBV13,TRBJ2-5,TGTGCCAGCAGTCCCCTGGGGTATCGCCAAGAGACCCAGTACTTC,CASSPLGYRQETQYF
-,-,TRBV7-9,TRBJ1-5,TGTGCCAGCAGCTTAGGGGCGGCTAATCAGCCCCAGCATTTT,CASSLGAANQPQHF
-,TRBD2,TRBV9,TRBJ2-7,TGTGCCAGCAGCTTAGGTACGGGGGGAATCTACGAGCAGTACTTC,CASSLGTGGIYEQYF
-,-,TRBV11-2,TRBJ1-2,TGTGCCAGCAGCTTATCCCCAAGAACAGGGAACTATGGCTACACCTTC,CASSLSPRTGNYGYTF
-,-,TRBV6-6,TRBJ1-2,TGTGCCAGCATCGAAGGGACCTTCTATGGCTACACCTTC,CASIEGTFYGYTF
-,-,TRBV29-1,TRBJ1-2,TGCAGCGTAGAGGAGTATGGCTACACCTTC,CSVEEYGYTF
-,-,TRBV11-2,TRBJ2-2,TGTGCCAGCAGCTTCACCAGGGGAACCGGGGAGCTGTTTTTT,CASSFTRGTGELFF
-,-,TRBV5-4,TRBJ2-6,TGTGCCAGCAGCGACGTTTTATCTGGGGCCAACGTCCTGACTTTC,CASSDVLSGANVLTF
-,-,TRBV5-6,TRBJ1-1,TGTGCCAAACCTTACACGGCCACGAACACTGAAGCTTTCTTT,CAKPYTATNTEAFF
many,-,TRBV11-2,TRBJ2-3,TGTGCCAGCAGCCGCTACACAGATACGCAGTATTTT,CASSRYTDTQYF
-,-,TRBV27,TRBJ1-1,TGTGCCAGCAGTTTTGGTACAGGACACACTGAAGCTTTCTTT,CASSFGTGHTEAFF
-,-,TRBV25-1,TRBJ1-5,TGTGCCAGCAGTGTGGACGGCAATCAGCCCCAGCATTTT,CASSVDGNQPQHF
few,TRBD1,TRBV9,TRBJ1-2,TGTGCCAGCAGCCCAAGGACAGGGGCTAACTATGGCTACACCTTC,CASSPRTGANYGYTF
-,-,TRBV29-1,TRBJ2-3,TGCAGCGGTGTAGGGGAGTCCCTTACGAGCACAGATACGCAGTATTTT,CSGVGESLTSTDTQYF
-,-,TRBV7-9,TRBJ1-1,TGTGCCAGCAGCTTACAGGGGAACACTGAAGCTTTCTTT,CASSLQGNTEAFF
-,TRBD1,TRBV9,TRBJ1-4,TGTGCCAGCAGCGTAGGAGGGACAGGGAGTGAAAAACTGTTTTTT,CASSVGGTGSEKLFF
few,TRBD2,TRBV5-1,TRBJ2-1,TGCGCCAGCAGCTTGGACGGCGGGGGGTCCTACAATGAGCAGTTCTTC,CASSLDGGGSYNEQFF
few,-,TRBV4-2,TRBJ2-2,TGTGCCAGCAGTCATGGAGCCGGGGACACCGGGGAGCTGTTTTTT,CASSHGAGDTGELFF
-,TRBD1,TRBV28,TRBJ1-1,TGTGCCAGCAGTTTTAGGACAGGGTACACTGAAGCTTTCTTT,CASSFRTGYTEAFF
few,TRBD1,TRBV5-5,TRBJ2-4,TGCGCCAGCAGCCAAGTTGCGTTGAGACAGGGGGCAGACATTCAGTACTTC,CASSQVALRQGADIQYF
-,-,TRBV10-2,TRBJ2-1,TGCGCCAGCAGTGAAGAGAGGGGTGAGCAGTTCTTC,CASSEERGEQFF
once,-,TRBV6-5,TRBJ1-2,TGTGCCAGCAGGGGACGGGACGGCAATGGCTACACCTTC,CASRGRDGNGYTF
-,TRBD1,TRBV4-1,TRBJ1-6,TGCGCCAGCAGCCAGCAACAGGGGTGGAATTCACCCCTCCACTTT,CASSQQQGWNSPLHF
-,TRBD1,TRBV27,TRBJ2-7,TGTGCCAGCAGTCGGGACAGGGTCCACGAGCAGTACTTC,CASSRDRVHEQYF
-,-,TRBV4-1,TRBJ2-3,TGCGCCAGCAGCGACAGTCCTAGCGCAGATACGCAGTATTTT,CASSDSPSADTQYF
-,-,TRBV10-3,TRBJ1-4,TGTGCCACAGGGATCGATGAAAAACTGTTTTTT,CATGIDEKLFF
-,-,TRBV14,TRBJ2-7,TGTGCCAGCAGCCCCGCGAACCGCTACGAGCAGTACTTC,CASSPANRYEQYF
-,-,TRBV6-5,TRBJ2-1,TGTGCCAGCAGTTGGGTTCGGGCCCAGGGTGAGCAGTTCTTC,CASSWVRAQGEQFF
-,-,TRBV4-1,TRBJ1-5,TGCGCCAGCAGCCATCCTGAGGAGCTTTTAGGTCAGCCCCAGCATTTT,CASSHPEELLGQPQHF